The 29 T cell receptor beta chains given below trace back to one sample, sequenced in a study of T cells after yellow fever vaccination. TCRdb reanalysed the 5' RACE reads using MiXCR and keeps one entry per CDR3 protein. This table has 400,000 to 450,000 distinct CDR3 sequences, about 19% appearing once. The sequencing here drew on PBMCs, taken before the yellow fever booster vaccination. The origin of the receptors is a man between 18 and 29 years old who received the YFV17D yellow fever vaccine.

The chain uses TRBV3-1 and TRBJ1-5, with D tentatively TRBD1 (5 bases). The V gene lost 8 bases and the J gene lost 7 bases, with 15 bases spanning the gap. The CDR3 contains 13 residues. Per the germline V gene, CDR1 is LGHDT and CDR2 is YNNKEL (reference sequence). CDR3 region: CASGPGLRQPQHF. CDR3 in DNA: TGTGCCAGCGGCCCGGGGCTTCGGCAGCCCCAGCATTTT.

This clonotype was observed a few times. The J gene is TRBJ1-2, the V gene TRBV4-1; TRBD1 matches at 7 bases. The CDR3 is made up of 16 amino acids. Losses at the gene ends were 1 base for V and 3 bases for J; bases not matched to a gene: 8. The germline V gene has CDR1 MGHRA and CDR2 YSYEKL. In nucleotides, the CDR3 is TGCGCCAGCAGCCAAGTACCTAGGGGGCACGACTATGGCTACACCTTC. Translated: CASSQVPRGHDYGYTF.

This chain connects TRBV12-3 or TRBV12-4 to TRBJ1-1; D is ambiguous. The CDR3 totals 13 residues. Trimming left V 3 bases short and J 5 bases short, with 10 bases between. CDR3 DNA sequence: TGTGCCAGCAGTTTTGGTAGGGAAACTGAAGCTTTCTTT. Protein sequence: CASSFGRETEAFF.

The rearrangement joins TRBV28 to TRBJ2-7, with 10 bases fitting TRBD2. The V segment lost 5 bases and the J segment 2 bases; nucleotides outside the gene matches: 12. CDR3 length: 17 residues. Germline V gives CDR1 MDHEN, CDR2 SYDVKM. CDR3 in amino acids: CASSTASGGVLTYEQYV. CDR3 coding DNA: TGTGCCAGCAGTACGGCTAGCGGGGGAGTATTAACCTACGAGCAGTACGTC.

The table lists this clonotype with a few counts. The chain carries TRBV11-2 and TRBJ2-2; D possibly matches TRBD1 or TRBD2 (5 bases each). In germline, CDR1 is SGHAT, CDR2 FQNNGV. The CDR3 spans 16 residues. Between the trimmed V and J ends, which lost 4 bases and 2 bases, there was a span of 14 bases. This CDR3 reads CASSSRPGPNTGELFF. The DNA of the CDR3 is TGTGCCAGCAGCTCTAGGCCGGGGCCAAACACCGGGGAGCTGTTTTTT.

The chain couples TRBV5-1 to TRBJ2-3; D unresolved. From germline, CDR1 is SGHRS and CDR2 YFSETQ. Trimming cost V 4 bases and J 3 bases, with 15 bases left between them. This CDR3 has 15 amino acids. Written as DNA, the CDR3 is TGCGCCAGCAGCCCAGACCGATTAGGTACAGATACGCAGTATTTT. Protein product: CASSPDRLGTDTQYF.

This clonotype was observed a few times. The rearrangement joins TRBV20-1 to TRBJ1-1; D is unclear. The ends were cut back, 6 bases at V and 2 bases at J, with 25 bases in the middle. Germline CDR1 is DFQATT and CDR2 is SNEGSKA (reference sequence). CDR3 length: 17 amino acids. The DNA of the CDR3 is TGCAGTGCCACCCCCAGCCTCCCGGGCAGGCCTAACACTGAAGCTTTCTTT. Protein sequence: CSATPSLPGRPNTEAFF.

This clonotype was counted only a few times. This chain joins TRBV6-5 and TRBJ2-3, with 10 bases identical to TRBD2. The V and J ends lost 6 bases and 2 bases, in that order; junction bases with no gene match: 5. Germline CDR1 reads MNHEY; CDR2 reads SVGAGI. This CDR3 comprises 15 residues. This CDR3 reads CASSRSGGDTDTQYF. CDR3 in DNA: TGTGCCAGCAGCCGGAGCGGGGGGGACACAGATACGCAGTATTTT.

In its sample, this clonotype was seen a few times. The chain employs TRBV7-9 and TRBJ2-6; the D gene is possibly TRBD1 (5 bases). Germline CDR1 is SEHNR and CDR2 is FQNEAQ (reference sequence). V lost 7 bases and J lost 4, with 11 bases in between. This CDR3 has 14 residues. The CDR3 region has the DNA TGTGCCAGCAATCAGGGCGCCGGGGCCAACGTCCTGACTTTC. Amino acid sequence: CASNQGAGANVLTF.

The chain has TRBV7-2 and TRBJ2-7; unclear D gene. The CDR3 consists of 13 residues. Looked up from germline, CDR1 is SGHTA and CDR2 is FQGNSA. The V and J ends lost 1 base and 4 bases respectively, with 8 bases between them. The CDR3 sequence is CASSLGRLYEQYV. The CDR3 DNA is TGTGCCAGCAGCTTAGGAAGACTTTACGAGCAGTACGTC.

The count of this clonotype is one. The chain combines TRBV12-3 or TRBV12-4 with TRBJ2-5; D remains ambiguous. The CDR3 runs to 14 residues. V was cut by 3 bases and J by 4 bases, with 12 bases left in between. This CDR3 is CASSFYRLRETQYF. DNA of the CDR3: TGTGCCAGCAGTTTCTACAGATTGAGAGAGACCCAGTACTTC.

This rearrangement joins TRBV10-3 to TRBJ1-3; D uncertain. Trimming shortened V by 0 bases and J by 2 bases, and 11 bases separated the two germline ends. Germline CDR1 and CDR2: ENHRY and SYGVKD. This CDR3 spans 16 amino acids. Here the CDR3 DNA reads TGTGCCATCAGTGAGTCCGCGGCACTTACTGGAAACACCATATATTTT. This codes for CAISESAALTGNTIYF.

This rearrangement joins TRBV28 to TRBJ2-3; D is possibly TRBD1 (6 bases). V shed 4 bases and J shed 4 bases, with 9 bases lying between them. Germline CDR1 reads MDHEN; CDR2 reads SYDVKM. This CDR3 is 13 amino acids long. The CDR3 sequence is CASSSGQSDTQYF. The CDR3 coding sequence is TGTGCCAGCAGTTCAGGACAGTCAGATACGCAGTATTTT.

This clonotype was counted a few times. The chain couples TRBV6-5 to TRBJ2-5; D is possibly TRBD2 (6 bases). Trimming left V 5 bases short and J 5 bases short, with 21 bases between. The CDR3 loop spans 16 amino acids. Germline-derived CDR1 and CDR2 are MNHEY and SVGAGI. CDR3 sequence: CASSADGDSRGETQYF. CDR3 in DNA: TGTGCCAGCAGTGCTGATGGCGACAGCCGGGGGGAGACCCAGTACTTC.

The chain combines TRBV20-1 with TRBJ1-1, with 8 bases lining up with TRBD1. V was pared by 0 bases and J by 3 bases, with 0 bases of the junction left unmatched. The CDR3 is 13 amino acids. Germline lookup yields CDR1 DFQATT and CDR2 SNEGSKA (reference sequence). CDR3 in amino acids: CSARETGDTEAFF. In DNA form, the CDR3 reads TGCAGTGCTAGAGAGACAGGGGACACTGAAGCTTTCTTT.

This clonotype was seen more than once but under ten times. The chain uses TRBV29-1 and TRBJ1-5, with D possibly matching TRBD1 (5 bases). Trimming removed 7 bases at V and 2 bases at J, with 12 bases between. The CDR3 covers 13 residues. CDR1 SQVTM and CDR2 ANQGSEA come from the germline V gene. CDR3 sequence: CSATGAGNQPQHF. The CDR3 nucleotides are TGCAGCGCCACCGGGGCGGGCAATCAGCCCCAGCATTTT.

J is TRBJ2-5 and V is TRBV20-1; 7 bases are shared with TRBD2. The germline CDR1 and CDR2 sequences are DFQATT and SNEGSKA (reference sequence). The CDR3 has 13 amino acids. V trimming: 5 bases; J trimming: 0 bases; junction bases outside the gene matches: 3. The CDR3 DNA is TGCAGTGCTTCAGCGGGGTACCAAGAGACCCAGTACTTC. Its protein product is CSASAGYQETQYF.

V and J are TRBV6-5 and TRBJ1-5; D remains unclear. The germline gives CDR1 MNHEY, CDR2 SVGAGI. The CDR3 sequence is 15 residues long. The V gene lost 0 bases and the J gene lost 4 bases, with 10 bases spanning the gap. The CDR3 spells CASSYSGSRNQPQHF. The CDR3 bases are TGTGCCAGCAGTTACTCGGGCAGTCGGAATCAGCCCCAGCATTTT.

This clonotype was seen a handful of times. The V gene is TRBV13, the J gene TRBJ2-2; D perhaps matches TRBD1 (6 bases). V gave up 5 bases and J gave up 3 bases, with 7 bases separating them. The CDR3 is 13 residues long. Germline assignment: CDR1 PRHDT and CDR2 FYEKMQ (reference sequence). CDR3 residues: CASSHRDTGELFF. CDR3 DNA: TGTGCCAGCAGCCACAGGGACACCGGGGAGCTGTTTTTT.

This clonotype has more than one count but fewer than ten. The V gene is TRBV6-5, the J gene TRBJ2-5; D is unresolved. From germline, CDR1 is MNHEY and CDR2 SVGAGI. The CDR3 covers 15 residues. Deletions cut 4 bases from V and 4 bases from J, with 16 bases between. The CDR3 protein is CASSSSPGLIETQYF. The CDR3 region has the DNA TGTGCCAGCAGTTCCTCCCCGGGCCTTATAGAGACCCAGTACTTC.

The V gene is TRBV7-3, the J gene TRBJ2-5, with D possibly matching TRBD2 (6 bases). Germline assignment: CDR1 SGHTA and CDR2 FQGTGA. The V end was cut by 5 bases, the J end by 2 bases, with 15 bases between. This CDR3 contains 15 residues. The chain's CDR3 is CASSPQAGGQETQYF. The CDR3 coding sequence is TGTGCCAGCAGCCCCCAAGCGGGCGGGCAAGAGACCCAGTACTTC.

This clonotype was counted a few times. The chain is built from TRBV27 and TRBJ2-1; D call uncertain. The CDR3 sequence is 14 residues long. Germline V gene data show CDR1 as MNHEY and CDR2 as SMNVEV (reference sequence). Trimming took off 2 bases at V and 7 bases at J, with 12 bases between the two ends. In DNA, the CDR3 is TGTGCCAGCAGTTTAAGTACGTTGCGGAATGAGCAGTTCTTC. Translation gives CASSLSTLRNEQFF.

The chain couples TRBV7-9 to TRBJ2-7; D is unclear. V was cut by 5 bases and J by 4 bases, with 15 bases left in between. The V gene's germline CDR1 is SEHNR and CDR2 FQNEAQ (reference sequence). This CDR3 has 14 amino acids. The CDR3: CASSAESRSYEQYF. CDR3 coding DNA: TGTGCCAGCAGCGCGGAGAGTCGGTCTTACGAGCAGTACTTC. The full variable domain, rest sourced from reference TRBV7-9 and TRBJ2-7, is DTGVSQNPRHKITKRGQNVTFRCDPISEHNRLYWYRQTLGQGPEFLTYFQNEAQLEKSRLLSDRFSAERPKGSFSTLEIQRTEQGDSAMYLCASSAESRSYEQYFGPGTRLTVT.

CDR3 in DNA: TGTGCCAGCTCACCACCTAACTCCGGGTTGCCGGGCTACACCTTC. It is translated as CASSPPNSGLPGYTF. J is TRBJ1-2 and V is TRBV18; D is unclear. The CDR3 has 15 amino acids. V was pared by 0 bases and J by 8 bases, with 16 bases between. Germline CDR1 is KGHSH and CDR2 is LQKENI. Complete variable domain (other parts from reference TRBV18 and TRBJ1-2): NAGVMQNPRHLVRRRGQEARLRCSPMKGHSHVYWYRQLPEEGLKFMVYLQKENIIDESGMPKERFSAEFPKEGPSILRIQQVVRGDSAAYFCASSPPNSGLPGYTFGSGTRLTVV.

This CDR3 reads CASSVGNQPQHF. CDR3 coding DNA: TGTGCCAGCTCTGTCGGGAATCAGCCCCAGCATTTT. The chain has TRBV6-2 or TRBV6-3 and TRBJ1-5; no clear D gene. V was cut by 8 bases and J by 4 bases, with 9 bases left in between. CDR1 is MNHEY and CDR2 is SVGEGT in the germline V gene. CDR3 length: 12 residues.

This clonotype was counted a few times. The chain combines TRBV18 with TRBJ2-5; D gene uncertain. Germline V gives CDR1 KGHSH, CDR2 LQKENI. The CDR3 sequence is 13 residues long. V gave up 3 bases and J gave up 2 bases, with 7 bases separating them. The CDR3 DNA sequence: TGTGCCAGCTCACCTTTTGCGCAAGAGACCCAGTACTTC. Its protein is CASSPFAQETQYF.

CDR3 region: CASSQDAYRGSTPQPSQYF. The CDR3 region has the DNA TGTGCCAGCAGCCAAGATGCCTACCGAGGGTCAACACCGCAGCCGTCGCAGTATTTT. V and J are TRBV4-2 and TRBJ2-3; D is perhaps TRBD2 (5 bases). V was shortened by 0 bases and J by 10 bases, with 29 bases between the two germline ends. Germline V gives CDR1 LGHNA, CDR2 YNFKEQ. This CDR3 contains 19 residues.

This clonotype appeared a few times. The chain joins TRBV5-1 to TRBJ2-3; TRBD2 matches at 11 bases. CDR3 length equals 17 residues. Germline assignment: CDR1 SGHRS and CDR2 YFSETQ. The junction had 12 bases not matched to a gene; V was cut back by 1 base and J by 8 bases. CDR3 sequence (DNA): TGCGCCAGCAGCTTGAGGGCTAGCGGGGGGCCCTTAGGTACGCAGTATTTT. Its protein is CASSLRASGGPLGTQYF.

The table lists this clonotype with a few counts. The chain recombines TRBV5-1 with TRBJ2-1, with D unresolved. Germline CDR1 reads SGHRS; CDR2 reads YFSETQ. CDR3 length: 13 amino acids. V was clipped by 4 bases and J by 9 bases, with 14 bases between them. In DNA form, the CDR3 reads TGCGCCAGCAGCGGGGTGGATTTGGGTGAGCAGTTCTTC. This translates into CASSGVDLGEQFF.